The clone carrying this T cell receptor (beta chain) has only a few counts. The CDR3 has 15 residues. V was trimmed by 1 base and J by 6 bases, leaving 13 bases between them. Germline lookup yields CDR1 SGHRS and CDR2 YFSETQ. Here immunoSEQ multiplex PCR was the method, and the copy in TCRdb shows in-frame clones only, minus some. Counted here are approximately 1,000,000 clones, roughly 77% occurring once; the ten biggest clones make up 0.85% to 1%. This entry is derived from a study of shared clonotypes between healthy human individuals. The clonotype was recovered from a young man in good health. Some clones in this sample may be carry-over from other donors' samples. The chain combines TRBV5-1 with TRBJ2-2; possibly TRBD2 for D (5 bases). The sample was memory CD4+ T cells from PBMCs. The sample's subset: CD45RA-negative fraction. Here the CDR3 reads CASSLSGSGSGELFF. CDR3 DNA: TGCGCCAGCAGCTTGTCGGGAAGTGGGTCCGGGGAGCTGTTTTTT.